The sequence of this T cell receptor beta chain was determined in a study of T cell clusters in autoimmune cytopenias. In germline, CDR1 is MNHEY, CDR2 SVGAGI. This CDR3 is 14 amino acids long. Study results and limitations: The cluster-lack signature was not seen for secondary cytopenia versus chronic lymphocytic leukemia. TRB repertoire shifts in secondary cytopenia and chronic lymphocytic leukemia mostly reflected lymphoma, not autoimmunity.

Turning to this clonotype: Its target is unknown.

TRB was amplified by touch-down multiplex PCR, primer pools A and B combined. TCRdb re-analyzed the multiplex PCR reads; it lists each CDR3 protein once, without DNA. The listing records about 15,000 distinct CDR3 sequences. TRB was amplified from approximately 250 ng of peripheral blood genomic DNA per sample. Material for sequencing was peripheral blood. The chain recombines TRBV6-5 with TRBJ1-2. This sequence originates from a human donor with an autoimmune cytopenia or autoimmune hepatitis (not recorded which). The CDR3 spells CASSPFTAGYGYTF.